This T cell receptor beta chain came from a study of blood T cell repertoires in COVID-19. Across the study: Samples of COVID-19 (acute and convalescent) were obtained from the United States, Italy and Spain. PBMCs, B-cell-depleted T cells, or T cells provided the cDNA or gDNA that made up the material.

Using immunoSEQ multiplex PCR, the repertoire was profiled, and TCRdb retains in-frame clones only, with some absent. Of some 110,000 clones listed, about 89% are singletons. CDR1 and CDR2 (germline): DFQATT, SNEGSKA (reference sequence). Between the trimmed V and J ends, which lost 3 bases and 6 bases, there was a span of 11 bases. CDR3 length: 13 residues. The chain combines TRBV20-1 with TRBJ1-4; D call uncertain. The specimen was peripheral blood. This receptor was obtained from a man aged 40-50 years with acute or convalescent COVID-19. The CDR3 region has the DNA TGCAGTGCTAGTACGGGGTTGGATGAAAAACTGTTTTTT. Its protein product is CSASTGLDEKLFF.